The source of this T cell receptor (beta chain) is a study of blood T cell repertoires in COVID-19. Study information: The United States, Italy and Spain were the sources of the acute and convalescent COVID-19 samples.

In this sample, this clone turned up a few times. In the authors' workflow: Amplification of reference gene primers was used by the study to estimate nucleated cell counts. Using immunoSEQ multiplex PCR, the repertoire was profiled, and TCRdb retains in-frame clones only, with some absent. The V and J calls and clone size come from that table; D and trimming were worked out from the DNA. The sample has over 150,000 clones; 84% are singletons. V was clipped by 1 base and J by 2 bases, with 16 bases between them. The CDR3 has 17 residues. Germline lookup yields CDR1 MGHRA and CDR2 YSYEKL. The sequenced sample was peripheral blood. This chain links TRBV4-1 with TRBJ2-3; unclear D gene. This clonotype was sampled from a man between 18 and 35 years old with active or convalescent COVID-19. CDR3 nucleotides: TGCGCCAGCAGCCAAGTCAGTAAGCTACTAACCACAGATACGCAGTATTTT. This gives the protein CASSQVSKLLTTDTQYF.